The clone carrying this TCR beta chain was counted a few times. The antigen is not known. Data came from immunoSEQ multiplex PCR; TCRdb stores just in-frame clones and leaves some out. The sample includes roughly 93,000 clones, 75% to 95% of them seen just once. The CDR3 has 15 amino acids. CDR1 is MNHEY, CDR2 SVGAGI, per germline. V lost 6 bases and J lost 2, with 14 bases in between. The sample belongs to a study of OX40 agonist ivuxolimab in advanced cancers. Whole-study context: Patients got intravenous ivuxolimab at 0.01 to 10 mg/kg every 2 weeks.

Study conclusions and caveats: The average count of expanded clones was higher among CD8+ T cells than among CD4+. Among the lowest peripheral clonal expansion occurred in 0.1-3.0 mg/kg partial responders.

This chain uses TRBV6-5 with TRBJ2-1, with D perhaps matching TRBD1 (5 bases). The source was CD4+ or CD8+ T cells sorted from blood, collected in a trial of the OX40 agonist ivuxolimab. The TCR sequence derives from an adult with an advanced solid tumor such as melanoma, head and neck, liver or kidney cancer. Here the CDR3 reads CASRPQGYPYNEQFF. DNA for the CDR3: TGTGCCAGCAGGCCGCAGGGTTATCCCTACAATGAGCAGTTCTTC.